This paragraph reports one T cell receptor (beta chain). It lacks a known antigen. Per-base qualities were not stored, and no clone one base away is much larger. Via the germline V gene, CDR1 is KGHDR and CDR2 SFDVKD. The junction carries 12 bases between V and J, which are trimmed by 0 bases and 5 bases respectively. From the cysteine through the phenylalanine, the CDR3 covers 15 amino acids. Only the CDR3 region is kept as DNA, spanning 45 bases read in frame from base 1. Participants in the prospective study were aged about 18 to 100 years, lived in about two dozen United States geographic areas, and enrolled through a virtual design. To assign participants to cohorts, the prospective study relied on clinical history that participants themselves reported in a screening survey and a study questionnaire. A participant counted as exposed if, within 2 weeks of entering the study, that participant had been in contact with someone who had a PCR-confirmed or clinician-diagnosed COVID-19 case. In the prospective study, mobile phlebotomists collected whole blood, serum and a nasopharyngeal or oropharyngeal swab from each participant. Participants in the prospective study had the option to provide additional blood draws and questionnaires over a roughly 2-month period. Before DNA extraction, prospective study blood samples were shipped either frozen or at room temperature.

The data were obtained in a study of blood T cell repertoires in COVID-19 (dated by TCRdb to about 2020). Regarding the study in general: Samples from collaborators originated in the United States, Italy and Spain and spanned both the acute and convalescent phases of COVID-19. The prospective study material was composed of cDNA or gDNA derived from T cells, B-cell-depleted T cells, or PBMCs. Deeply sampled blood TCRbeta repertoires from subjects exposed to, actively infected with, or recovered from COVID-19 were included in the dataset. The repertoires were released in a freely available public database meant as a resource for research on the immune response to SARS-CoV-2. Samples came from the ongoing ImmuneRACE study (first 160 participants) plus 1,254 subjects from 6 global collaborators. The sample metadata nearly always contained a de-identified subject ID, COVID-19 status, age in years and sex. Where available, HLA class I and class II types were obtained from metadata supplied by the sample provider rather than from assay-based typing. Overall results and qualifications from the work: How much clinical and demographic metadata was included differed by source and by participant, and the metadata was provided uncurated.

TCRbeta CDR3 regions were amplified from genomic DNA using the immunoSEQ Assay, a bias-controlled multiplex PCR. The authors processed their data as follows. The number of nucleated cells in each sample was estimated from the amplification of reference gene primers within the assay. Sequence reads were collapsed and filtered to measure the absolute abundance of every unique TCRbeta CDR3 rearrangement. Productive Simpson clonality was computed per sample as the square root of Simpson's diversity index over productive rearrangements. Drawn from immuneACCESS, this table holds only the in-frame rearrangements with V and J called that TCRdb kept. Clones are partly lost; checked studies trace under half to an unresolved V gene and leave the rest unexplained. That table supplies the V and J calls and clone size; D and trimming were determined from the DNA. The sample table contains approximately 340,000 clones; only one count was recorded for roughly 90% of them. The ten biggest clones cover roughly 0.9% of the sample.

The sequence came from a woman between 40 and 55 years old who had been exposed to COVID-19. The chain is assembled from TRBV24-1 and TRBJ2-5; the D segment could be TRBD2, given 5 matching bases. The sequencing input was PBMCs or T cells enriched from blood (not recorded which). The CDR3 is CATSDLEEERETQYF. The nucleotide sequence is TGTGCCACCAGTGATTTGGAGGAGGAGCGGGAGACCCAGTACTTC.